This T cell receptor (beta chain) is drawn from a study of beta chain features in type 1 diabetes. Study overall: The patients were much like the healthy donors in age, gender and cell yields. Study results and limitations: Using cDNA template may skew counts toward highly expressing activated cells. In every one of the four CD4+ subsets, TCRB CDR3s were moderately but significantly shorter in Type 1 diabetes patients. A possible short-template PCR bias applies equally to patients and controls.

Every bit of the isolated RNA underwent reverse transcription, so sequencing read expressed TCRB transcripts. Method: immunoSEQ multiplex PCR; TCRdb's copy keeps in-frame clones and lacks some. Of 600,000 or so clones in the sample, under 15% were seen once. This CDR3 has 15 residues. From germline, CDR1 is LNHDA and CDR2 SQIVND (reference sequence). The V end lost 4 bases, the J end lost 2 bases, and 14 bases lay between the germline ends. In the case of this clone: No antigen is known for it.

This chain uses TRBV19 with TRBJ1-1, with a weak D call TRBD1 (5 bases). The origin of this receptor is a man aged 25 to 40 with type 1 diabetes. What was sequenced was naive CD4+ T cells from blood. This CDR3 reads CASSTLDRINTEAFF. CDR3 coding DNA: TGTGCCAGTAGTACATTAGACAGAATTAACACTGAAGCTTTCTTT.